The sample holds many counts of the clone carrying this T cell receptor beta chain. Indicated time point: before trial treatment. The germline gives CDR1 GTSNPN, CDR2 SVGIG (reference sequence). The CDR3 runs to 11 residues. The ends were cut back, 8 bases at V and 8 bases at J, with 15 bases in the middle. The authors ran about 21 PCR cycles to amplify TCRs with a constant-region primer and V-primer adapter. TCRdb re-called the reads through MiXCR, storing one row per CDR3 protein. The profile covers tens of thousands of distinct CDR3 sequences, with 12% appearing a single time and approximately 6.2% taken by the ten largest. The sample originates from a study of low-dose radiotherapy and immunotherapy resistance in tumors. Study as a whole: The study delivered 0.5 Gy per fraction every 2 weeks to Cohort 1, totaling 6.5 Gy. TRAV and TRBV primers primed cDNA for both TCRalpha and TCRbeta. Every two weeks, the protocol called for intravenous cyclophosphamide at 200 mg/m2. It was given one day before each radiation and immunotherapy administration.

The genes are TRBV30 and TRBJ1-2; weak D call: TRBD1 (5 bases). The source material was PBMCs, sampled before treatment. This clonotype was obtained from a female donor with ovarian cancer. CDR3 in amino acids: CARGRGSGYTF. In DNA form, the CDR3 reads TGTGCCCGGGGACGGGGTAGCGGCTACACCTTC.